This T cell receptor beta chain originates from a study of cytomegalovirus exposure and HLA in healthy donors (dated by TCRdb to about 2017). With respect to the entire study: An earlier analysis of several hundred of the donors reported about 300 Gb of sequence data and around 100 million unique TCR beta sequences obtained from about 180 million T cells. An early release covering about 600 HLA-typed donors comprised about 300 gigabases of sequencing data and 85 million to 100 million unique TCR sequences. Donor age, sex, ethnicity and CMV serostatus were compiled together with the repertoire data. Genome-wide SNP genotypes for about three fifths of the roughly 700 donors were used in a later genetic analysis, which treated that subset as a discovery cohort. Of the 300 to 500 genotyped donors, 70% to 90% were placed in the genetic ancestry cluster associated with self-reported Caucasian donors. The aim of the study was to test whether cataloging public T cell receptors could identify signatures of past pathogen exposure. The number of typed donors differed by locus: 629-630 for A, B, C, DRB1 and DQB1; 500 to 550 for DQA1; 606 for DPA1; and roughly 450 for DPB1. In a later analysis, previously published TCR beta repertoires from 550 to 700 donors were re-analyzed and high-resolution HLA genotyping was added so that TCR occurrence patterns could be studied. Among about 390 genotyped donors of the cohort, an average of about 240,000 unique TCR beta nucleotide sequences were sequenced per donor, 15% to 20% of them non-productive. The study used immunosequencing to profile the T cell repertoires of approximately 640 subjects and linked those repertoires to cytomegalovirus serostatus. In addition to the first cohort of 666 subjects, a separate validation cohort of 120 different subjects was used. About five DR-DQ haplotypes were handled as single units for association and clustering because linkage in the cohort was strong. An earlier analysis of 587 of the donors used high-throughput TCR beta sequencing to judge whether each TCR beta V gene segment behaved as functional or pseudogenic. Every repertoire in the discovery cohort had been generated on one and the same sequencing platform. To predict cytomegalovirus infection status, the study combined high-throughput TCR immunosequencing, statistical association of individual TCRs with disease status, and machine learning. Class I and class II HLA loci were covered by the typing at four-digit resolution. The later analysis used no new phenotypic data to find candidate immune exposures, relying instead on TCR beta sequences and their occurrence across donors.

This clone was counted between two and nine times. Which antigen it targets is not known. Nothing much larger sits one base from this clone, and base qualities are not available. Library construction relied on the immunoSEQ multiplex PCR assay. For the multiplex PCR, a mixture combining 60 forward primers for TCR Vbeta segments and 13 reverse primers for TCR Jbeta segments was used. The CDR3 region of rearranged TCR beta genes was amplified from genomic DNA by a multiplex PCR assay. The Illumina HiSeq System was used to sequence the amplified TCR beta libraries as 87-base-pair reads. Turning to the authors' computational methods: In a later analysis, tens of millions of unique TCR beta chains were counted across the 650 to 750 repertoires, and roughly 10 million of these chains were shared by at least two donors. To remove PCR and sequencing errors, raw reads were error-corrected and collapsed into unique sequences using a nearest-neighbor algorithm that merged closely related sequences. Alignment of CDR3 sequences to IMGT reference sequences was used to assign V, D and J gene segments. For a sequence to be retained, a match of at least six nucleotides was required to both a V gene segment and a J gene segment. A rearrangement was called productive if the CDR3 had no stop codons and remained in frame with V and J, and every other rearrangement was called non-productive. Following IMGT convention, CDR3 was defined as the stretch from the second conserved V-encoded cysteine up to the conserved J-encoded phenylalanine. The earlier analysis of about 620 of the donors excluded sequences that lacked an unambiguous match to a single V gene segment. In an earlier analysis of almost 600 of the donors, a V segment was called functional when productive rearrangements were above 56.7%, and segregating when the standard deviation between donors exceeded 5%. A statistical classification framework was developed to diagnose cytomegalovirus status using the catalog of TCR beta chain sequences. V and J gene assignment, in a later analysis, came from comparing TCR nucleotide sequences with IMGT/GENE-DB human TR gene sequences. Using the TCRdist pipeline, a later analysis assigned CDR3 sequences along with most-parsimonious VDJ recombination scenarios. In a later analysis, every TCR beta chain was defined by the combination of its CDR3 amino acid sequence and its V-gene family, and reads without a unique V-gene family were dropped. To address suspected cross-contamination and a sequencing artifact, a later analysis removed roughly 580 highly shared, low-generation-probability nucleotide sequences. In a later analysis, a clonal expansion index was calculated for each public chain from normalized within-repertoire ranks of inferred template counts. In a later analysis, generation probabilities were computed with a VDJ recombination model fitted to out-of-frame rearrangements, and the resulting probabilities were checked against IGoR. A later analysis scored TCR-TCR, TCR-HLA and TCR-CMV co-occurrence with hypergeometric tests, applying a repertoire-size bias correction to TCR pairs. In a later analysis, false discovery rates were estimated by permuting HLA or CMV assignments 20 times. A later analysis grouped co-occurring TCRs with DBSCAN, adding TCRdist sequence similarity when clustering within HLA-allele-positive subsets. Repertoires with fewer than 30,000 or more than 120,000 public chains were left out of co-occurrence clustering, as were a handful of repertoires with anomalous nucleotide sharing. TCRdb's version of the immuneACCESS table is confined to in-frame rearrangements and falls short of the full clone set. An unresolved V gene accounts for under half of the shortfall where checked; the remainder is of unknown origin. V and J calls and clone size are those listed in that table; D and trimming were worked out from the DNA. The sample table shows about 150,000 clones, and approximately 84% are seen once. Together, the top ten hold 2% to 2.5% of the sample.

The paper as a whole reports these results and caveats: Because some donors lacked HLA typing at each locus, the association tests relied only on the typed subset. The only immune exposure information available for the cohort was CMV serostatus. Most CMV-associated TCR beta chains appeared to be HLA-restricted in a later analysis, and the HLA associations seemed to be driven largely by CMV exposure. In the study, approximately 160 TCR beta chains were listed as associated with cytomegalovirus. In a later analysis, the rate of TCR association differed among HLA loci, with DRB1 alleles having the most associated TCRs and HLA-C alleles having the fewest. According to a later genetic analysis, donors in an Asian-associated ancestry cluster had fewer N-insertions in productive TCRs than the roughly 660-donor mean. In a later genetic analysis, a missense DCLRE1C variant was associated with V-gene and J-gene trimming of TCR beta chains, and the association was replicated in an independent cohort. An earlier analysis of around 600 of the donors showed that most TCR beta V segments appeared in productive rearrangements either about 87% or about 30% of the time, which broadly matched IMGT annotations. A further reported finding was that TCR beta sequences accurately predicted the HLA-A and HLA-B alleles for most subjects in the first cohort. While some public TCRs were present in many individuals, most TCR sequences turned up only very rarely across donors. Sequencing depth was assumed to be roughly uniform across donors in the presence/absence analyses, though that assumption may not hold. When HLA alleles, especially DR and DQ, strongly co-occurred, TCR associations were difficult to assign to individual alleles. Linkage disequilibrium might explain the correlated functional status among segregating V segments, but an unknown experimental factor could not be ruled out. Because counts were too low, seventeen rarely observed V segments, including chromosome 9 orphons, were left out of the earlier analysis of about 500 of the donors. In a later analysis, around 17,000 TCR beta sequences were associated with specific HLA alleles at a false discovery rate of 0.05. Compared with equally common non-associated chains, HLA-associated TCR beta chains in a later analysis were more clonally expanded and had lower generation probabilities. In vitro tests confirmed that a few of the cytomegalovirus-associated TCR beta chains recognize cytomegalovirus antigens. The authors suggested that the approach could potentially be extended to other disease states and immunological phenotypes. In a later analysis, several top co-occurrence clusters were reported to appear linked to parvovirus B19, influenza, CMV and Epstein-Barr virus. A cluster of highly shared sequence variants was judged likely to represent a technical artifact of the sequencing pipeline. In both the original and validation cohorts, the classifier was reported to diagnose cytomegalovirus status with high specificity and sensitivity. The cohort was sequenced for TCR beta chains only, and without alpha or paired-chain data the features that could be detected were limited.

The cohort was made up of 500 to 800 healthy bone marrow donors. At the time of sampling, every cohort member was nominally healthy, though immune exposures that went unrecorded were likely present. The donor was CMV seronegative and belonged to the group of around 400 seronegative cohort members. Each donor provided a peripheral blood sample, and peripheral blood mononuclear cells were used for TCR beta sequencing. Genomic DNA extraction from the blood cell samples was performed with the Qiagen DNeasy Blood Extraction Kit. The clonotype was recovered from a young woman in good health and CMV-seronegative. Sequencing was performed on PBMCs.

The CDR3 has the sequence CARPPGPYTF. The nucleotide sequence reads TGTGCCAGACCTCCAGGGCCCTACACCTTC. The chain couples TRBV2 to TRBJ1-2; the D gene is perhaps TRBD1, from 5 matching bases. V is cut by 9 bases and J by 10 bases, and the space between the germline ends is 12 bases. From the cysteine up to the phenylalanine, the CDR3 has a length of 10 residues. Just the 30-base CDR3 DNA is kept, in frame starting at base 1. The germline V gene encodes CDR1 SNHLY and CDR2 FYNNEI.